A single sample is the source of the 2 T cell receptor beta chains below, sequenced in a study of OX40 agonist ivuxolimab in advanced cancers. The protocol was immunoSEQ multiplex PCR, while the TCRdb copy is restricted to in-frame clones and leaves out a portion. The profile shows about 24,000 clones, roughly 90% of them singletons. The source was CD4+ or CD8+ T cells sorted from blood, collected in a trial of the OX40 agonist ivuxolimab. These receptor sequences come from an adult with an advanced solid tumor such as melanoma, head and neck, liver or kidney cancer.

The CDR3 is CATSRARGLADTQYF. CDR3 nucleotide sequence: TGTGCCACCAGCAGAGCTAGAGGTTTGGCAGATACGCAGTATTTT. The chain couples TRBV15 to TRBJ2-3; D call uncertain. The CDR3 contains 15 residues. Germline V gene sequence: CDR1 LNHNV, CDR2 YYDKDF (reference sequence). The ends were cut back, 1 base at V and 4 bases at J, with 12 bases in the middle.

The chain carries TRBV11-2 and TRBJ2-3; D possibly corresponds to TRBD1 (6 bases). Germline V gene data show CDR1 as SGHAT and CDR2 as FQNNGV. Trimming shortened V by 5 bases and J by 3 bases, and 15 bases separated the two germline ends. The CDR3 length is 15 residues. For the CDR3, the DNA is TGTGCCAGCAGCCCAGAGGGGGAGTGGACAGATACGCAGTATTTT. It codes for CASSPEGEWTDTQYF.